These T cell receptor beta chains were read from a single sample in a study of circulating tumor DNA in untreated peripheral T-cell lymphoma. Profiling relied on immunoSEQ multiplex PCR, and the TCRdb table lists in-frame clones only, not all of them. Among a few thousand clones, 71% were seen once, and the ten largest hold around 60%. Source material: tumor tissue. The receptors shown here come from a human donor with peripheral T-cell lymphoma. Both conserved end residues are part of each CDR3. Fields, in order: clone size, D gene, J gene, V gene, CDR3 DNA, CDR3 protein. The D gene is left open where the match is weak. Only some rows state a clone size, as once, few, many or a class for expanded clones.

NA NA TRBJ2-7 TRBV30 TGTGCCTGGAGTGGGATTAGCGCGTACGAGCAGTACTTC CAWSGISAYEQYF
few NA TRBJ1-1 TRBV27 TGTGCCAGCAGTTTAGGGGGGGGTTTGAACACTGAAGCTTTCTTT CASSLGGGLNTEAFF
NA TRBD2 TRBJ2-3 TRBV10-2 TGCGCCAGCAGTGGTTATTTCGATAGCGGGAGGAGCACAGATACGCAGTATTTT CASSGYFDSGRSTDTQYF
NA TRBD1 TRBJ2-1 TRBV5-1 TGCGCCAGCAGCCCGGGACAGGGCAACAATGAGCAGTTCTTC CASSPGQGNNEQFF
few NA TRBJ2-4 TRBV11-3 TGTGCCAGCAGCTTGTCCCAGGTAGCCAAAAACATTCAGTACTTC CASSLSQVAKNIQYF
few NA TRBJ1-3 TRBV19 TGTGCCAGTAGTATCTTGGTGAAGAACGGAAACACCATATATTTT CASSILVKNGNTIYF
NA NA TRBJ1-2 TRBV11-3 TGTGCCAGCAGCTTCGCAGGGACTAACTATGGCTACACCTTC CASSFAGTNYGYTF
once NA TRBJ2-1 TRBV18 TGTGCCAGCTCACGCGACAACTACAATGAGCAGTTCTTC CASSRDNYNEQFF
NA NA TRBJ2-1 TRBV5-1 TGCGCCAGCAGCTCTACTGGGCTGTACAATGAGCAGTTCTTC CASSSTGLYNEQFF
NA TRBD1 TRBJ1-4 TRBV6-8 TGTGCCAGCAGATCCACAGGGGGTGATGAAAAACTGTTTTTT CASRSTGGDEKLFF
NA NA TRBJ2-2 TRBV6-7 TGTGCCAGCACCCCCCAACACAGTCACACCGGGGAGCTGTTTTTT CASTPQHSHTGELFF
NA TRBD2 TRBJ2-3 TRBV6-8 TGTGCCAGCAGTCCTCGACTAGCTCCGGATACGCAGTATTTT CASSPRLAPDTQYF
NA NA TRBJ2-1 TRBV9 TGTGCCAGCAGCCGTAGTTCTGGTGAGCAGTTCTTC CASSRSSGEQFF
NA NA TRBJ2-3 TRBV29-1 TGCAGCGTTGCCCATGCTTGGGATACGCAGTATTTT CSVAHAWDTQYF
NA NA TRBJ2-1 TRBV2 TGTGCCAGCCGGGACTGGGCCTACAATGAGCAGTTCTTC CASRDWAYNEQFF
NA NA TRBJ1-1 TRBV19 TGTGCCAGTAACACCCCTCGCTTGAACACTGAAGCTTTCTTT CASNTPRLNTEAFF
NA NA TRBJ1-5 TRBV19 TGTGCCAGTAGTACACTGGTATGGAATAGCAATCAGCCCCAGCATTTT CASSTLVWNSNQPQHF
NA NA TRBJ2-7 TRBV28 TGTGCCAGCCGACCATCGGGACATTCCTACGAGCAGTACTTC CASRPSGHSYEQYF
few NA TRBJ2-6 TRBV11-3 TGTGCCAGCAGTCCTCAGATCTCTGGGGCCAATGTCCTGACTTTC CASSPQISGANVLTF
NA TRBD1 TRBJ2-1 TRBV6-8 TGTGCCAGCAGGCGACAGGGGGCCGGGGATGAGCAGTTCTTC CASRRQGAGDEQFF
NA TRBD2 TRBJ2-2 TRBV5-1 TGCGCCAGCAGAGGACTAGCGGGAGAGGGGACCGGGGAGCTGTTTTTT CASRGLAGEGTGELFF
NA TRBD2 TRBJ2-3 TRBV19 TGTGCCAGTAGTCTTAGCGGGGGTATCGCAGATACGCAGTATTTT CASSLSGGIADTQYF
NA NA TRBJ1-2 TRBV5-1 TGCGCCAGTAGCCAAGAATCACTTGGGGTTAACTATGGCTACACCTTC CASSQESLGVNYGYTF
NA NA TRBJ2-2 TRBV11-3 TGTGCCAGCAGCTTATGGGGGCACGGCACCGGGGAGCTGTTTTTT CASSLWGHGTGELFF
NA TRBD2 TRBJ2-1 TRBV7-7 TGTGCCAGCAGCCCCAGCGGGAGCCAGTACAATGAGCAGTTCTTC CASSPSGSQYNEQFF
NA NA TRBJ2-3 TRBV6-9 TGTGCCAGCAGCGAGGGGGGCGCGACAGATACGCAGTATTTT CASSEGGATDTQYF
NA TRBD2 TRBJ2-2 TRBV25-1 TGTGCCAGCAGTGTAGGACTAGCGGGGACACTGAACACCGGGGAGCTGTTTTTT CASSVGLAGTLNTGELFF
NA NA TRBJ1-1 TRBV19 TGTGCCAGTAGTACTATCACAGGAACCGAAGCTTTCTTT CASSTITGTEAFF
few NA TRBJ2-4 TRBV19 TGTGCCAGTACGCGGCGGGGTGGTAAAAACATTCAGTACTTC CASTRRGGKNIQYF
NA TRBD2 TRBJ2-1 TRBV6-8 TGTGCCAGCAGTTACTCGGTACCTAGCGGGGGTCGATACAATAAGCAGTTCTTC CASSYSVPSGGRYNKQFF
medium-sized TRBD2 TRBJ2-1 TRBV29-1 TGCAGCGTTGAAGAGGGACTAGCGGGAGTGAATGAGCAGTTCTTC CSVEEGLAGVNEQFF
NA TRBD2 TRBJ2-7 TRBV6-8 TGTGCCAGTTACGGGACTAGCGGGACCCTGAGGAACGAGCAGTACTTC CASYGTSGTLRNEQYF
large TRBD1 TRBJ1-2 TRBV11-3 TGTGCCAGCAGCCCGAGCAGGGGGCGAGATGGCTACACCTTC CASSPSRGRDGYTF
NA TRBD1 TRBJ1-1 TRBV25-1 TGTGCCAGCAGTAAACAGCGGGGACAGGGTAGCGTGAACACTGAAGCTTTCTTT CASSKQRGQGSVNTEAFF
NA NA TRBJ2-7 TRBV5-1 TGCGCCAGCAGTTTGGGCGGTTTTGGAGGGATCAGCGAGCAGTACTTC CASSLGGFGGISEQYF
NA NA TRBJ2-1 TRBV11-3 TGTGCCAGCAGCTCAACAGGGCTCGACAATGAGCAGTTCTTC CASSSTGLDNEQFF
NA NA TRBJ1-2 TRBV5-5 TGTGCCAGCAGCGTCCGGACATCCAACTATGGCTACACCTTC CASSVRTSNYGYTF
few TRBD1 TRBJ2-1 TRBV25-1 TGTGCCAGCAGTGAATATGGGACAGGGACGAATGAGCAGTTCTTC CASSEYGTGTNEQFF
NA NA TRBJ1-1 TRBV6-1 TGTGCCAGCAGTGAAGCTAGGGGGTGGACTGAAGCTTTCTTT CASSEARGWTEAFF
few NA TRBJ1-1 TRBV19 TGTGCCAGTAGCCCCGCAGGGCAGAACACTGAAGCTTTCTTT CASSPAGQNTEAFF
few NA TRBJ2-4 TRBV15 TGTGCCACCAGCAGAGCTGACCTAGCCAAAAACATTCAGTACTTC CATSRADLAKNIQYF
NA NA TRBJ2-3 TRBV6-8 TGTGCCAGCGAGTCCCTTGGGGATACGCAGTATTTT CASESLGDTQYF
NA NA TRBJ2-2 TRBV10-1 TGCGCCAGCGTGTTGGCCGGGGAGCTGTTTTTT CASVLAGELFF
NA NA TRBJ2-2 TRBV6-8 TGTGCCAGCAGTATCGAATTGGGCAGTACCGGGGAGCTGTTTTTT CASSIELGSTGELFF
NA NA TRBJ1-5 TRBV10-3 TGTGCCAGCGGACAGAATAGCAATCAGCCCCAGCATTTT CASGQNSNQPQHF
medium-sized TRBD2 TRBJ2-2 TRBV29-1 TGCAGCGTTGGGCCAGGGAGGGCAGCCGGGGAGCTGTTTTTT CSVGPGRAAGELFF
NA NA TRBJ1-3 TRBV14 TGTGCCAGCAGCCTTGCCGGGGGAAACACCATATATTTT CASSLAGGNTIYF
NA TRBD1 TRBJ2-3 TRBV6-8 TGTGCCAGCAGAGACGACAGGGGAACAGATACGCAGTATTTT CASRDDRGTDTQYF
large NA TRBJ1-1 TRBV19 TGTGCCAGCCAACAGGGTTGGGCTGAAGCTTTCTTT CASQQGWAEAFF
NA NA TRBJ1-1 TRBV6-7 TGTGCCAGCAGGAGGCCGGAAGGAAACACTGAAGCTTTCTTT CASRRPEGNTEAFF
NA NA TRBJ1-1 TRBV9 TGTGCCAGCAGCGTGAAGGGGGACACTGAAGCTTTCTTT CASSVKGDTEAFF
NA TRBD1 TRBJ1-1 TRBV11-3 TGTGCCAGCAGCTTCACAGGGGGCTGGACTGAAGCTTTCTTT CASSFTGGWTEAFF
NA NA TRBJ1-1 TRBV11-1 TGTGCCAGCAGCTTAGCCTCACCCTGGGGGGGAGCTTTCTTT CASSLASPWGGAFF
NA NA TRBJ1-5 TRBV19 TGTGCCAGTAGTCTGGGTTATCAGCCCCAGCATTTT CASSLGYQPQHF